The rows below give T cell receptor beta chains drawn from one sample of a study of shared clonotypes between healthy human individuals. Profiled with immunoSEQ multiplex PCR; TCRdb holds only in-frame clones, not every one. Among fewer than 2.5 million clones listed, roughly 93% were seen once. Material for sequencing was naive CD4+ T cells from PBMCs. The receptors originated from a man aged 18-30 years in good health. Some clones in this sample may be carry-over from other donors' samples. CDR3s include the opening cysteine and the closing phenylalanine or tryptophan. The order of the fields is V gene, J gene, clone size, D gene, CDR3 protein, CDR3 DNA. A D gene is named only where the DNA matches it firmly. A row's size may be missing; if present it is once, few, many or a size class.

>TRBV7-9|TRBJ1-5|few|.
CASSSSANQPQHF
TGTGCCAGCAGCTCCAGCGCAAATCAGCCCCAGCATTTT
>TRBV5-1|TRBJ2-2|.|TRBD2
CASSFIAGNTGELFF
TGCGCCAGCAGCTTCATAGCGGGTAACACCGGGGAGCTGTTTTTT
>TRBV7-8|TRBJ1-2|.|TRBD1
CASSRTGAGYGYTF
TGTGCCAGCAGCCGGACAGGGGCTGGCTATGGCTACACCTTC
>TRBV4-1|TRBJ1-4|.|.
CASSQKTAGLPATNEKLFF
TGCGCCAGCAGCCAAAAAACCGCAGGGCTTCCAGCAACTAATGAAAAACTGTTTTTT
>TRBV2|TRBJ2-3|.|TRBD2
CASSQEAGLAGGRRTDTQYF
TGTGCCAGCAGTCAGGAGGCCGGACTAGCGGGGGGAAGGCGCACAGATACGCAGTATTTT
>TRBV29-1|TRBJ1-1|once|TRBD1
CSVDVVVRGTGYGDTEAFF
TGCAGCGTGGATGTGGTCGTTAGGGGGACAGGGTACGGTGACACTGAAGCTTTCTTT
>TRBV18|TRBJ2-5|.|.
CASSPTTTQETQYF
TGTGCCAGCTCACCAACCACGACCCAAGAGACCCAGTACTTC
>TRBV5-1|TRBJ2-6|.|.
CASSSTSGANVLTF
TGCGCCAGCAGCAGTACGTCTGGGGCCAACGTCCTGACTTTC
>TRBV19|TRBJ1-1|.|TRBD1
CASIPDRALNTEAFF
TGTGCCAGTATTCCCGACAGGGCACTGAACACTGAAGCTTTCTTT
>TRBV23-1|TRBJ1-4|.|.
CASSQPVGEKLFF
TGCGCCAGCAGTCAACCAGTAGGTGAAAAACTGTTTTTT
>TRBV7-7|TRBJ2-1|.|TRBD2
CASSPGLAGSNEQFF
TGTGCCAGCAGCCCGGGACTAGCGGGATCCAATGAGCAGTTCTTC
>TRBV28|TRBJ1-3|.|TRBD1
CASKGAGGMGNTIYF
TGTGCCAGCAAGGGAGCAGGGGGTATGGGAAACACCATATATTTT
>TRBV28|TRBJ2-1|.|TRBD2
CASSLGLAVYNEQFF
TGTGCCAGCAGTTTAGGACTAGCGGTCTACAATGAGCAGTTCTTC
>TRBV4-1|TRBJ2-5|.|.
CASSQGATIQETQYF
TGCGCCAGCAGCCAGGGGGCGACGATCCAAGAGACCCAGTACTTC
>TRBV6-4|TRBJ1-5|.|.
CATSQPQHF
TGTGCCACCTCTCAGCCCCAGCATTTT
>TRBV19|TRBJ2-2|once|TRBD1
CASSIEDRHTGELFF
TGTGCCAGTAGTATTGAGGACAGGCATACCGGGGAGCTGTTTTTT
>TRBV5-6|TRBJ1-5|.|.
CASSLSQINQPQHF
TGTGCCAGCAGCTTGTCACAGATAAATCAGCCCCAGCATTTT
>TRBV7-2|TRBJ2-1|.|TRBD1
CASSPNGGQGANEQFF
TGTGCCAGCAGCCCCAACGGTGGGCAGGGGGCCAATGAGCAGTTCTTC
>TRBV30|TRBJ2-1|once|.
CAWTGYNEQFF
TGTGCCTGGACCGGGTACAATGAGCAGTTCTTC
>TRBV5-6|TRBJ2-1|.|.
CASSPKRTGGGNEQFF
TGTGCCAGCAGCCCGAAAAGGACAGGCGGGGGGAATGAGCAGTTCTTC
>TRBV7-2|TRBJ1-1|.|.
CASSLEGRMNTEAFF
TGTGCCAGCAGCTTAGAAGGACGCATGAACACTGAAGCTTTCTTT
>TRBV7-8|TRBJ2-7|.|.
CASSLVLGYEQYF
TGTGCCAGCAGCTTAGTATTGGGTTACGAGCAGTACTTC
>TRBV9|TRBJ2-3|once|TRBD2
CASSVGLAYSTDTQYF
TGTGCCAGCAGCGTAGGACTAGCGTATAGCACAGATACGCAGTATTTT
>TRBV5-1|TRBJ2-3|.|.
CASSLIPADTQYF
TGCGCCAGCAGTTTGATTCCAGCAGATACGCAGTATTTT
>TRBV29-1|TRBJ1-2|.|.
CSVVGRISNYGYTF
TGCAGCGTTGTCGGGAGAATATCTAACTATGGCTACACCTTC
>TRBV28|TRBJ1-4|.|.
CASSFRLENEKLFF
TGTGCCAGCAGTTTTCGTCTCGAGAATGAAAAACTGTTTTTT
>TRBV5-1|TRBJ2-1|once|.
CASSLTGGVLYNEQFF
TGCGCCAGCAGCTTGACCGGAGGGGTCCTGTACAATGAGCAGTTCTTC
>TRBV5-1|TRBJ2-6|.|.
CASSLDLGASSGANVLTF
TGCGCCAGCAGCTTGGATTTAGGGGCCAGCTCTGGGGCCAACGTCCTGACTTTC
>TRBV5-6|TRBJ1-1|.|.
CASSFQGSATEAFF
TGTGCCAGCAGCTTTCAGGGAAGCGCCACTGAAGCTTTCTTT
>TRBV4-3|TRBJ1-1|.|.
CASREGSTLNTEAFF
TGCGCCAGCAGGGAGGGTTCGACATTGAACACTGAAGCTTTCTTT
>TRBV19|TRBJ2-5|.|TRBD1
CASSLGSDRVGHETQYF
TGTGCCAGTAGCCTAGGTTCCGACAGGGTAGGTCACGAGACCCAGTACTTC
>TRBV5-1|TRBJ2-7|.|.
CASSSLASEQYF
TGCGCCAGCAGCTCTCTAGCATCCGAGCAGTACTTC
>TRBV2|TRBJ1-1|few|.
CAWGGSDTEAFF
TGTGCCTGGGGGGGATCGGACACTGAAGCTTTCTTT
>TRBV7-2|TRBJ2-2|.|.
CASSPWGELFF
TGTGCCAGCAGTCCCTGGGGGGAGCTGTTTTTT
>TRBV5-1|TRBJ2-2|.|.
CASSGPGLHTGELFF
TGCGCCAGCAGCGGGCCGGGACTCCACACCGGGGAGCTGTTTTTT
>TRBV28|TRBJ2-2|once|.
CASSYPGSVGAGELFF
TGTGCCAGCAGTTACCCAGGGTCGGTTGGTGCCGGGGAGCTGTTTTTT
>TRBV6-6|TRBJ2-3|.|TRBD2
CASSGTSPDTQYF
TGTGCCAGCTCCGGGACTAGTCCAGATACGCAGTATTTT
>TRBV10-2|TRBJ2-3|.|.
CASSDLREDTQYF
TGCGCCAGCAGTGATTTGCGGGAAGATACGCAGTATTTT
>TRBV5-6|TRBJ2-1|.|TRBD2
CASSLTSVSSYNEQFF
TGTGCCAGCAGCTTAACTAGCGTGAGCTCCTACAATGAGCAGTTCTTC